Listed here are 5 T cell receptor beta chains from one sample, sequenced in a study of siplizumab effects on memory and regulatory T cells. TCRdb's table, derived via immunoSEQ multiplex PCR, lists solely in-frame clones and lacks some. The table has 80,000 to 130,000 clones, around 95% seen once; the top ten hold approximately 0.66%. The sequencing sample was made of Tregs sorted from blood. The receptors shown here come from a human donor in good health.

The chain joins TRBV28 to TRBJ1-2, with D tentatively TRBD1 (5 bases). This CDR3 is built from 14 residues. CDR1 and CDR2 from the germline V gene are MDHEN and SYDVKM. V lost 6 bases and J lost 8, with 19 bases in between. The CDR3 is CASRSPGWEGGYTF. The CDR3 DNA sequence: TGTGCCAGCAGGTCACCAGGGTGGGAAGGCGGCTACACCTTC.

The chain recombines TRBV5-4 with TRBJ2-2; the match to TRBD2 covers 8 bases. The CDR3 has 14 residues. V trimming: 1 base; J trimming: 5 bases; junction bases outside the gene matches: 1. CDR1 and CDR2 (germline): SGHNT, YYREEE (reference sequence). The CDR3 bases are TGTGCCAGCAGCTTGCGGGGGGGTACCGGGGAGCTGTTTTTT. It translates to CASSLRGGTGELFF.

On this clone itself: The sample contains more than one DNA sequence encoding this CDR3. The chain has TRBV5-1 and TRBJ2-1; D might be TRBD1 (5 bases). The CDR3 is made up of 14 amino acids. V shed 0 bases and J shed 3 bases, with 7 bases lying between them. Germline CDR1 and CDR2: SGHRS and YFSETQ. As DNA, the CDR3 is TGCGCCAGCAGCTTGGGACAGATCTACAATGAGCAGTTCTTC. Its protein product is CASSLGQIYNEQFF.

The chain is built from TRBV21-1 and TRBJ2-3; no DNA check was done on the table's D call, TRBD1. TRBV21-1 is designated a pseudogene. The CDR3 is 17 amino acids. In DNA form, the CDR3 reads TGTGCCAGCAGCTCCTTTGGCAGGGGGCTGAGTTGGGATACGCAGTATTTT. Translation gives CASSSFGRGLSWDTQYF.

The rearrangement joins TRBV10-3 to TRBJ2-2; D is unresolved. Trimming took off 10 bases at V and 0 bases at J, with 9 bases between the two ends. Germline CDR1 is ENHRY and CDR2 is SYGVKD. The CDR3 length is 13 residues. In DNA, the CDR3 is TGTGCCACACAAAACACGAACACCGGGGAGCTGTTTTTT. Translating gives CATQNTNTGELFF.